The 11 T cell receptor beta chains in this list originate from one sample, sequenced in a study of shared clonotypes between healthy human individuals. Repertoires were generated with immunoSEQ multiplex PCR, while TCRdb's copy carries only in-frame clones and drops some. The sample records millions of clones, roughly 95% being singletons. The sequencing sample was made of naive CD4+ T cells sorted from blood. Subset noted: CD45RA+ positively selected. The receptor source for this set is a man between 18 and 35 years old in good health.

In nucleotides, the CDR3 is TGTGCCACCAGCAGAGACATTCTGACCCAGGGAGAGCAGTACTTC. Translation: CATSRDILTQGEQYF. J is TRBJ2-7 and V is TRBV15, with a tentative D call TRBD1 (5 bases). There are 15 residues in the CDR3. Germline V gene sequence: CDR1 LNHNV, CDR2 YYDKDF (reference sequence). Between the trimmed V and J ends, which lost 0 bases and 7 bases, there was a span of 16 bases.

The chain has TRBV30 and TRBJ1-5; the D gene is possibly TRBD1 (5 bases). The CDR3 spans 15 residues. Trimming left V 1 base short and J 0 bases short, with 10 bases between. Germline V gene sequence: CDR1 GTSNPN, CDR2 SVGIG (reference sequence). This chain's CDR3 is CAWSAGPTSNQPQHF. The CDR3 region has the DNA TGTGCCTGGAGTGCGGGACCAACTAGCAATCAGCCCCAGCATTTT.

The rearrangement joins TRBV19 to TRBJ2-7; D is perhaps TRBD1 (6 bases). CDR3 length: 13 residues. The ends were cut back, 6 bases at V and 7 bases at J, with 16 bases in the middle. Looked up from germline, CDR1 is LNHDA and CDR2 is SQIVND (reference sequence). CDR3 nucleotide sequence: TGTGCCAGTAGGCTAACGATAGGGGGTGAGCAGTACTTC. Translated, it gives CASRLTIGGEQYF.

The V and J genes are TRBV18 and TRBJ2-7, with D perhaps given as TRBD1 or TRBD2 (5 bases each). The germline V and J ends were trimmed by 0 bases and 0 bases, with 12 bases remaining between them. This CDR3 is built from 16 residues. Per the germline V gene, CDR1 is KGHSH and CDR2 is LQKENI. The CDR3 sequence is CASSPPGRGDSYEQYF. The CDR3 DNA reads as TGTGCCAGCTCACCACCAGGGAGAGGGGACTCCTACGAGCAGTACTTC.

The V call is TRBV7-2, the J call TRBJ1-5; D is unresolved. There are 14 residues in the CDR3. Trimming cost V 5 bases and J 3 bases, with 11 bases left between them. CDR1 and CDR2 from the germline V gene are SGHTA and FQGNSA. DNA for the CDR3: TGTGCCAGCAGCGACGGGCGATTCAATCAGCCCCAGCATTTT. This sequence encodes CASSDGRFNQPQHF. The full variable domain, in which reference TRBV7-2 and TRBJ1-5 provide the parts outside the CDR3, is GAGVSQSPSNKVTEKGKDVELRCDPISGHTALYWYRQSLGQGLEFLIYFQGNSAPDKSGLPSDRFSAERTGGSVSTLTIQRTQQEDSAVYLCASSDGRFNQPQHFGDGTRLSIL.

Comments on this clone: A much larger clone differs from this one at a single base, so this may be a read error. Distinct nucleotide sequences in the sample also encode this CDR3. The CDR3 region has the DNA TGTGCCAGCAGCTTAGATAGTTCACCCCTCCACTTT. Translated: CASSLDSSPLHF. This chain connects TRBV5-4 to TRBJ1-6; D is ambiguous. Between the trimmed V and J ends, which lost 2 bases and 9 bases, there was a span of 6 bases. This CDR3 contains 12 residues. The germline gives CDR1 SGHNT, CDR2 YYREEE (reference sequence).

This clone occurred once. The rearrangement links TRBV6-1 to TRBJ1-5, with a tentative D call TRBD1 (5 bases). The CDR3 contains 13 residues. V lost 2 bases and J 5 bases, leaving 7 bases between the germline ends. Germline lookup yields CDR1 MNHNS and CDR2 SASEGT. The CDR3 DNA follows: TGTGCCAGCAGTGAAAGCAGGGATCAGCCCCAGCATTTT. Protein: CASSESRDQPQHF.

The sample holds many counts of this clone. J is TRBJ2-1 and V is TRBV4-3; D is perhaps TRBD2 (6 bases). Germline lookup yields CDR1 LGHNA and CDR2 YSLEER. The germline V and J ends were trimmed by 3 bases and 10 bases, with 19 bases remaining between them. The CDR3 contains 15 residues. The CDR3 sequence: CASSQEDWRGSEQFF. DNA for the CDR3: TGCGCCAGCAGCCAGGAGGACTGGCGGGGTTCCGAGCAGTTCTTC.

The V and J genes are TRBV10-3 and TRBJ2-5; tentative D call: TRBD2 (7 bases). The CDR3 is made up of 20 amino acids. V was pared by 2 bases and J by 2 bases, with 27 bases between. Germline assignment: CDR1 ENHRY and CDR2 SYGVKD. The CDR3, as DNA: TGTGCCATCAGTGAGGAGGGACTACCTCGAAGGGGGGTCCAACAAGAGACCCAGTACTTC. It encodes CAISEEGLPRRGVQQETQYF.

This chain connects TRBV5-4 to TRBJ2-5; D remains unclear. The CDR3 length is 14 residues. CDR1 and CDR2 (germline): SGHNT, YYREEE (reference sequence). Trimming took off 2 bases at V and 1 base at J, with 9 bases between the two ends. CDR3 sequence: CASSFSYTQETQYF. The CDR3, as DNA: TGTGCCAGCAGCTTCAGCTATACCCAAGAGACCCAGTACTTC.

The chain combines TRBV15 with TRBJ2-7; D remains ambiguous. Germline V lookup: CDR1 LNHNV, CDR2 YYDKDF (reference sequence). V was shortened by 3 bases and J by 7 bases, with 10 bases between the two germline ends. The CDR3 loop spans 12 amino acids. The CDR3 spells CATSSVVGEQYF. The CDR3 region has the DNA TGTGCCACCAGCAGTGTAGTGGGGGAGCAGTACTTC.